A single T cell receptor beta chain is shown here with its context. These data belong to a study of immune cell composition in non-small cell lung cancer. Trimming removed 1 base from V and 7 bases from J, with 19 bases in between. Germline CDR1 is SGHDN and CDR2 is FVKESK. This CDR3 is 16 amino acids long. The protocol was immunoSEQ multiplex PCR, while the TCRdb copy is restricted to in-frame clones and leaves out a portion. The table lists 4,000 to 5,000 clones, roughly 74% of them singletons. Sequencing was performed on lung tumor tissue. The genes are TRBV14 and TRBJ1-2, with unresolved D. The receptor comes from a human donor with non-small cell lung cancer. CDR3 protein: CASSQGRGRSSSGYTF. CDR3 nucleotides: TGTGCCAGCAGCCAAGGTCGAGGGAGGAGTTCTAGTGGCTACACCTTC.